This T cell receptor beta chain was sequenced during a study of CD8+ T cells in alopecia areata. Extracted RNA was reverse transcribed into cDNA, the sequencing template. Clones were sequenced by immunoSEQ multiplex PCR, and TCRdb holds only the in-frame ones, with some missing. The sample lists some 45,000 clones, roughly 92% occurring once. CDR1 is SQVTM and CDR2 is ANQGSEA in the germline V gene. V dropped 6 bases and J dropped 8 bases, with 17 bases sitting between them. The CDR3 is made up of 13 amino acids. Treatment: oral pan-JAK inhibitor, 5-10 mg twice daily. The sequencing used CD8+ T cells sorted from blood, collected at week 24, from a patient treated with tofacitinib. The genes are TRBV29-1 and TRBJ2-1; D unclear. The clonotype comes from a human donor with alopecia areata. In DNA form, the CDR3 reads TGCAGCGTGAAATGGGTAGGGTCCGATGAGCAGTTCTTC. Translating it yields CSVKWVGSDEQFF.